The 29 T cell receptor beta chains below all came from one sample that was sequenced in a study of tumor and adjacent non-tumor tissue in lung cancer. This sample's RNA came from whole unsorted tissue. Distant lung tissue was collected more than 3 cm away from the tumor edge. The library came from three nested PCR rounds adapted from ARM-PCR protocols. TCRdb passed the multiplex PCR reads through MiXCR, listing each CDR3 protein once. Found here are 90,000 to 100,000 distinct CDR3 sequences, around three quarters of them singletons; the top ten hold 30%. Sequenced: distant non-tumor lung tissue. The receptors shown here come from a man in his sixties with small cell lung cancer.

The chain recombines TRBV20-1 with TRBJ2-7; no clear D gene. In germline, CDR1 is DFQATT, CDR2 SNEGSKA (reference sequence). The CDR3 totals 9 residues. CDR3 loop: CNASGLVNV. In DNA form, the CDR3 reads TGCAATGCTTCCGGTCTAGTAAACGTC.

On this clonotype: The conserved phenylalanine or tryptophan normally closing the CDR3 is absent here, so this likely arose from a read error. The V call is TRBV6-1, the J call TRBJ2-7; possible D gene TRBD2, 5 bases. Germline lookup yields CDR1 MNHNS and CDR2 SASEGT. The CDR3 extends over 16 amino acids. The CDR3 bases are TGTGCCAGCAGTGAGATCGGGATCGCCTTCTCCTACAAGCAGTACTCC. Amino acids: CASSEIGIAFSYKQYS.

In regard to this clonotype: An end of the junction does not agree with germline; a read error may underlie this. V and J are TRBV20-1 and TRBJ1-1; TRBD1 aligns across 7 bases. Germline V gene data show CDR1 as DFQATT and CDR2 as SNEGSKA (reference sequence). CDR3 length: 12 amino acids. The CDR3 region is CSDRDQGAEAFF. The DNA for the CDR3 is TGCAGTGATAGAGACCAGGGGGCTGAAGCTTTCTTT.

As for this clonotype: A clone one base away is much larger, so this may be a read error. This chain joins TRBV7-9 and TRBJ2-1; D unclear. The V end lost 0 bases, the J end lost 0 bases, and 9 bases lay between the germline ends. The CDR3 loop spans 16 amino acids. CDR1 is SEHNR, CDR2 FQNEAQ, per germline (reference sequence). CDR3: CASSLAQSSSYNEQFF. The CDR3 nucleotides are TGTGCCAGCAGCTTAGCGCAGAGTAGCTCCTACAATGAGCAGTTCTTC.

This clonotype has only one observation. A read error may produce the germline difference seen at one junction end. The rearrangement links TRBV6-1 to TRBJ1-5; unclear D gene. The CDR3 length is 15 residues. From germline, CDR1 is MNHNS and CDR2 SASEGT. The CDR3 here is CASSTWKGENQPQHF. The CDR3 DNA follows: TGTGCCAGCAGTACTTGGAAGGGCGAGAATCAACCCCAGCATTTT.

Notes on this clonotype: Relative to the germline gene, one junction end is altered; a read error may explain this. The chain carries TRBV4-1 and TRBJ2-1; a possible D gene is TRBD2 (5 bases). CDR3 length: 14 residues. From germline, CDR1 is MGHRA and CDR2 YSYEKL. CDR3 DNA: TGTTCCAGCAGCCAAAACTTTACCGTCGGGGAGCAGTTTTTC. Residues: CSSSQNFTVGEQFF.

In regard to this clonotype: At one of its ends the junction is not consistent with the germline gene, which may arise from a read error. The chain carries TRBV29-1 and TRBJ1-2; D possibly corresponds to TRBD1 (6 bases). The CDR3 contains 13 residues. CDR1 SQVTM and CDR2 ANQGSEA come from the germline V gene. CDR3 in amino acids: CSVVKGGGSGYIF. In DNA, the CDR3 is TGTAGCGTTGTGAAAGGAGGGGGTTCTGGCTACATCTTC.

A remark on this clonotype: The germline gene is not matched at one end of the junction; a read error may be the cause. The chain is built from TRBV4-1 and TRBJ2-3; D uncertain. The CDR3 extends over 17 amino acids. Per the germline V gene, CDR1 is MGHRA and CDR2 is YSYEKL. This chain's CDR3 is CDSSQVLTKHGTDTQYF. CDR3 sequence (DNA): TGCGACAGCAGCCAAGTCCTTACTAAACATGGCACAGATACGCAGTATTTT.

Details on this clonotype: Germline and junction disagree at one end, which may indicate a read error. The rearrangement uses TRBV12-3 or TRBV12-4 and TRBJ2-2; a weak D match, TRBD2 (5 bases). This CDR3 is built from 15 residues. As DNA, the CDR3 is TGTGTCAGCAGTTTCTCTGGGATAGACACCGGGGAGCTGTTCTTT. Amino acid sequence: CVSSFSGIDTGELFF.

Notes on this clonotype: A much larger clonotype is one base distant, so this may be a read error. The genes are TRBV30 and TRBJ1-4, with D possibly being TRBD1 (5 bases). Germline V lookup: CDR1 GTSNPN, CDR2 SVGIG (reference sequence). The CDR3 spans 14 residues. The CDR3 sequence is CVWSHRGINEKLFF. For the CDR3, the DNA is TGTGTCTGGAGCCACCGGGGGATTAATGAAAAACTGTTTTTT.

V and J are TRBV2 and TRBJ2-1, with TRBD2 identical over 9 bases. After removal of 1 base from V and 5 bases from J, the junction contained 15 bases not matched to a gene. Per germline, CDR1 SNHLY and CDR2 FYNNEI. The CDR3 sequence is 19 residues long. The CDR3: CASSEGGNSGSRVNNEQFF. CDR3 coding DNA: TGTGCCAGCAGTGAAGGCGGGAATAGCGGGAGTAGGGTAAACAATGAGCAGTTCTTC.

On this clonotype itself: A much larger clone differs by one base, so this may be a read error. The rearrangement joins TRBV12-3 or TRBV12-4 to TRBJ1-2, with D tentatively TRBD1 (6 bases). There are 14 residues in the CDR3. Here the CDR3 reads CARSLGGGEWGYTF. CDR3 nucleotide sequence: TGTGCCAGAAGTTTAGGGGGGGGGGAGTGGGGCTACACCTTC.

With regard to this clonotype: Being one base from a much bigger clone, this may be a read error. This chain connects TRBV20-1 to TRBJ2-3; 9 bases match TRBD2. The length of the CDR3 is 15 residues. The germline V gene has CDR1 DFQATT and CDR2 SNEGSKA (reference sequence). The junction had 13 bases not matched to a gene; V was cut back by 6 bases and J by 6 bases. CDR3 nucleotides: TGCAGTGCCACCTCGAGGCTAGCGGGAATGGATACGCAGTATTTT. Translation gives CSATSRLAGMDTQYF.

Only one count was recorded for this clonotype. An end of the junction differs from the germline gene, which may be a read error. This chain joins TRBV12-3 or TRBV12-4 and TRBJ2-7, with D perhaps TRBD1 or TRBD2 (5 bases each). The CDR3 is 16 amino acids. The CDR3: CVSSPYGTDWSYEQYF. The CDR3 bases are TGTGTCAGCAGCCCTTACGGGACCGACTGGAGTTACGAGCAGTACTTC.

This clonotype was counted only a few times. This could be a read error, since a much larger clone is one nucleotide away. The rearrangement uses TRBV6-5 and TRBJ1-1; D possibly corresponds to TRBD1 (5 bases). The CDR3 has 13 residues. The germline V gene encodes CDR1 MNHEY and CDR2 SVGAGI. The CDR3 DNA follows: TGTACCAGCAGTTACTACGGGGGCACTGAAGCTTTCTTT. Protein product: CTSSYYGGTEAFF.

This clonotype has only one observation. This is likely a read error, given that the CDR3 carries no conserved phenylalanine or tryptophan at its end. The rearrangement uses TRBV4-2 and TRBJ2-2, with 8 bases lining up with TRBD2. Looked up from germline, CDR1 is LGHNA and CDR2 is YNFKEQ. Unmatched junction bases numbered 12, after V lost 7 bases and J lost 8 bases. The CDR3 covers 15 residues. The CDR3 bases are TGTGCCAGCAAACTAGCGGAAGATGATGGAGGGGAGCTGTTTCTT. Amino acids: CASKLAEDDGGELFL.

The gene calls are TRBV6-5 and TRBJ2-7; 9 bases align to TRBD2. The germline gives CDR1 MNHEY, CDR2 SVGAGI. The CDR3 consists of 14 residues. CDR3 loop: CASSHHSGSHGQYV. The CDR3 DNA is TGCGCCAGCAGTCACCATAGCGGGAGCCACGGGCAGTACGTC.

This clonotype has just a few counts. Being one base from a much bigger clone, this may be a read error. The chain recombines TRBV20-1 with TRBJ2-1; 7 bases are a match to TRBD2. The germline V gene encodes CDR1 DFQATT and CDR2 SNEGSKA (reference sequence). The CDR3 loop spans 11 amino acids. CDR3 in amino acids: CKGGSNNEQFF. CDR3 sequence (DNA): TGCAAGGGAGGGAGCAACAATGAGCAGTTCTTC.

Comments on this clonotype: One junction end does not reproduce the germline sequence, and a read error may be involved. The CDR3 DNA reads TGTGCCAGCAGCTATAGGGGGCTAGAGACTGAAACTTTCTTT. Protein sequence: CASSYRGLETETFF. V usage is TRBV6-5 and J usage is TRBJ1-1; 7 bases fit TRBD1. Germline V gene sequence: CDR1 MNHEY, CDR2 SVGAGI. The CDR3 contains 14 residues.

The gene calls are TRBV6-2 or TRBV6-3 and TRBJ2-7; D is possibly TRBD2 (5 bases). The CDR3 consists of 15 residues. Per germline, CDR1 MNHEY and CDR2 SVGEGT. The V and J ends lost 6 bases and 3 bases respectively, with 18 bases between them. CDR3 in amino acids: CASRSVGVRYYEQYF. Written as DNA, the CDR3 is TGTGCCAGCAGATCAGTGGGAGTGAGATACTACGAGCAGTACTTC.

With respect to this clonotype: One end of the junction fails to match germline, which may point to a read error. The chain links TRBV4-1 to TRBJ1-1; D might be TRBD1 (5 bases). Germline V lookup: CDR1 MGHRA, CDR2 YSYEKL. The CDR3 length is 15 residues. CDR3 in amino acids: CASSQVPGRGTEALF. CDR3 DNA sequence: TGTGCCAGCAGCCAAGTTCCAGGGCGTGGTACTGAAGCTTTATTT.

Of note for this clonotype: Germline and junction disagree at one end, which may indicate a read error. The genes are TRBV28 and TRBJ2-5, with D unresolved. Germline CDR1 MDHEN, CDR2 SYDVKM. The CDR3 contains 13 residues. The CDR3: CASRSPGPEAQNF. CDR3 coding DNA: TGTGCCAGCAGATCACCAGGTCCCGAGGCCCAGAACTTC.

About this clonotype: An end of the junction differs from the germline gene, which may be a read error. The V and J genes are TRBV11-2 and TRBJ2-1; TRBD2 matches at 8 bases. This CDR3 region has 16 residues. Germline CDR1 is SGHAT and CDR2 is FQNNGV. CDR3 nucleotide sequence: TGTGACGGCAGCTTAATCGGGAGGGGCTCCTACAACGAGCAGTTCTTC. It codes for CDGSLIGRGSYNEQFF.

Remarks on this clonotype: No conserved phenylalanine or tryptophan ends this CDR3, so it is likely a read error. V gene TRBV5-5 combines with J gene TRBJ2-3, with 11 bases aligning to TRBD2. The CDR3 totals 14 residues. CDR1 SGHKS and CDR2 YYEKEE come from the germline V gene (reference sequence). For the CDR3, the DNA is TGTACCAGCAGCAGTAGCGGGAGGGCAGATACGCAGTATTTG. Translation: CTSSSSGRADTQYL.

This clonotype was recorded a few times. The junction departs from germline at one end; a sequencing error may be responsible. The chain is built from TRBV12-3 or TRBV12-4 and TRBJ1-2; no definite D call. This CDR3 spans 13 amino acids. The CDR3 loop is CANSLVAGVGYTF. In DNA form, the CDR3 reads TGTGCCAACAGTTTGGTGGCAGGAGTTGGCTACACCTTC.

Remarks on this clonotype: A much more abundant neighbour one base away suggests this may be a read error. The chain employs TRBV20-1 and TRBJ1-5; D unclear. Looked up from germline, CDR1 is DFQATT and CDR2 is SNEGSKA (reference sequence). Trimming shortened V by 6 bases and J by 0 bases, and 12 bases separated the two germline ends. The CDR3 runs to 14 residues. The CDR3 reads CSAHRAGSNQPQHF. The CDR3 region has the DNA TGCAGTGCCCATCGGGCCGGTAGCAATCAGCCCCAGCATTTT.

As regards this clonotype: Its ends do not fully match the called genes, so a read error is possible. V and J are TRBV12-3 or TRBV12-4 and TRBJ2-7; 14 bases fit TRBD2. This CDR3 spans 15 amino acids. The CDR3 here is CVSGPGLAGDYEQYF. Written as DNA, the CDR3 is TGTGTCAGCGGTCCGGGACTAGCGGGAGACTACGAGCAGTACTTC.

This clonotype was counted a few times. A much larger clone differs from this one at a single base, so this may be a read error. The V call is TRBV28, the J call TRBJ2-1; 9 bases are shared with TRBD1. This CDR3 has 16 residues. Per the germline V gene, CDR1 is MDHEN and CDR2 is SYDVKM. V shed 5 bases, J shed 4 bases, and the junction held 9 bases outside the gene matches. CDR3 DNA: TGTGCCAGCAGTCTAGTACAGGGGGCGCTTTACAATGAGCAGTTCTTC. Its translation is CASSLVQGALYNEQFF.

Concerning this clonotype itself: Just one base apart from a much larger clone, this may be a read error. This sequence joins TRBV20-1 and TRBJ2-1; TRBD2 aligns across 14 bases. J was trimmed by 8 bases and V by 4 bases; bases with no gene match: 7. CDR1 is DFQATT, CDR2 SNEGSKA, per germline (reference sequence). The CDR3 extends over 15 amino acids. The chain's CDR3 is CSATSTSGRVHEQFF. The CDR3 bases are TGCAGTGCTACTTCGACTAGCGGGAGGGTCCATGAGCAGTTCTTC.